The 3 T cell receptor beta chains in this list originate from one sample, sequenced in a study of response to subunit inactivated influenza vaccine. TCRdb re-called the RT-PCR reads with MiXCR, one entry per CDR3 protein. Of hundreds of thousands of distinct CDR3 sequences listed, roughly 11% are singletons. Sequencing used PBMCs from blood, obtained roughly 47 days after vaccination. The origin of the receptors is a man aged 50-59 years who received an inactivated influenza vaccine.

The CDR3 DNA reads TGTGCCAGCAGTCTCGGACAGGGGCGGTCCTATGGCTACACCTTC. Its protein is CASSLGQGRSYGYTF. The chain recombines TRBV28 with TRBJ1-2; 9 bases line up with TRBD1. The V gene end was trimmed by 5 bases and the J gene end by 4 bases; junction bases not matched to a gene: 8. In germline, CDR1 is MDHEN, CDR2 SYDVKM. This CDR3 region has 15 residues.

V usage is TRBV6-4 and J usage is TRBJ2-1; 10 positions agree with TRBD2. The CDR3 has 14 amino acids. J was trimmed by 8 bases and V by 4 bases; bases with no gene match: 5. CDR1 and CDR2 (germline): MRHNA, SNTAGT. CDR3 sequence (DNA): TGTGCCAGCAGTGTTAGCGGGGGGTCGCATGAGCAGTTCTTC. This gives the protein CASSVSGGSHEQFF.

This chain links TRBV20-1 with TRBJ2-5; perhaps TRBD2 as D (6 bases). V was pared by 0 bases and J by 2 bases, with 13 bases between. Germline CDR1 and CDR2: DFQATT and SNEGSKA (reference sequence). The length of the CDR3 is 15 residues. The CDR3 protein is CSARDEASAQETQYF. CDR3 DNA sequence: TGCAGTGCTAGAGATGAGGCTAGCGCACAAGAGACCCAGTACTTC.